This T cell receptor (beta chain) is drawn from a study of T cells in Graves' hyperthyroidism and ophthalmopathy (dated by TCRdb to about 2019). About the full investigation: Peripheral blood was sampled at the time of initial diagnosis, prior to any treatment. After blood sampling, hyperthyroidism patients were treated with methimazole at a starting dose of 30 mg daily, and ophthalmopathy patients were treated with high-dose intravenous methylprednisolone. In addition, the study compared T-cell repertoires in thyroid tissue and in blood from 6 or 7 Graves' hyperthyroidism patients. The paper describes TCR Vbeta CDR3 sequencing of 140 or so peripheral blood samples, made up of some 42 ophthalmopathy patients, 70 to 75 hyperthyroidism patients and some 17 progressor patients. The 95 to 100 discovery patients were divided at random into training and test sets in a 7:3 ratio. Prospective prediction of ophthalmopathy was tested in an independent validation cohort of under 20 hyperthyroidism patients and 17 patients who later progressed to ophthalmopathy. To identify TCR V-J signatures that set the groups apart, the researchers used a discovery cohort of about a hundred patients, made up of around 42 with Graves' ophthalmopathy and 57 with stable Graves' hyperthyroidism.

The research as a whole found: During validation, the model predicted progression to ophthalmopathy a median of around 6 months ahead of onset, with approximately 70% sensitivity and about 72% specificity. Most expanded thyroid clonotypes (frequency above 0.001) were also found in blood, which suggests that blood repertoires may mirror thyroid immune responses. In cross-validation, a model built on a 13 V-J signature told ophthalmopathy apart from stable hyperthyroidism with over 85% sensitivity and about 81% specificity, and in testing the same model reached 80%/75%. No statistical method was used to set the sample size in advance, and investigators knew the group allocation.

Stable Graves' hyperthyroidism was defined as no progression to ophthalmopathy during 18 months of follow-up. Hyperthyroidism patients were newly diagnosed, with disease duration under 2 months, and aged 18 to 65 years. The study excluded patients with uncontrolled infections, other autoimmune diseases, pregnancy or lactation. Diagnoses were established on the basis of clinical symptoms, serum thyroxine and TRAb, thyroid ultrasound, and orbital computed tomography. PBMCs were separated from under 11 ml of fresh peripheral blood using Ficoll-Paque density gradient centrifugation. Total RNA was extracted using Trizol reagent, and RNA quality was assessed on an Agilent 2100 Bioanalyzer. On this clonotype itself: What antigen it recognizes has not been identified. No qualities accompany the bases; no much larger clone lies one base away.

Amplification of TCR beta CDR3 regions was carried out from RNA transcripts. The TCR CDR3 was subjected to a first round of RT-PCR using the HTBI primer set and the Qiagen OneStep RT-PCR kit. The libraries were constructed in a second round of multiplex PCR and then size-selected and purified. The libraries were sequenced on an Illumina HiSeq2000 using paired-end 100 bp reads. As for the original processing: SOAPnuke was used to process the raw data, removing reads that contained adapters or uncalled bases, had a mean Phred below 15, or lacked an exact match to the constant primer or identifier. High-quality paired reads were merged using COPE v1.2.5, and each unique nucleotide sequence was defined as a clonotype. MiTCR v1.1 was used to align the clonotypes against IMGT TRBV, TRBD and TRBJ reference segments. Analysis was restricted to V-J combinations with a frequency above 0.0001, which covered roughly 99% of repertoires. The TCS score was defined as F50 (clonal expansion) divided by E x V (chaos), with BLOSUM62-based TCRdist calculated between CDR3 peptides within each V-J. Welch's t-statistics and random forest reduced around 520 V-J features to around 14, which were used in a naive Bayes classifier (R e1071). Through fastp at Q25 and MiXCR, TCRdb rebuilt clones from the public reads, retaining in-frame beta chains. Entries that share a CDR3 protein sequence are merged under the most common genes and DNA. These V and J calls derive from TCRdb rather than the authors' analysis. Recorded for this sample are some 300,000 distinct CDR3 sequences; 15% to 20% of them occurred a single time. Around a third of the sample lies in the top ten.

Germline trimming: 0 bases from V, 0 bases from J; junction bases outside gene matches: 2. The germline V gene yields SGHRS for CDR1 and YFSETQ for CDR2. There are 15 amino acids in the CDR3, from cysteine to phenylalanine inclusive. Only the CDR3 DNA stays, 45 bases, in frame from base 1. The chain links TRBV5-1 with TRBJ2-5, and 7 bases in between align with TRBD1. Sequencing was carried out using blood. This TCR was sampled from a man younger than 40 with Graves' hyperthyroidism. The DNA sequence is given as TGCGCCAGCAGCTTGGGGGACAGTAACCAAGAGACCCAGTACTTC. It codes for CASSLGDSNQETQYF.